This T cell receptor (beta chain) appears in the sequencing data of a study of brain T cells in children with intractable seizures. Study findings and constraints: Only CDR3 sequence similarity suggested viral specificity, without known HCMV serostatus.

TCRdb's copy holds only in-frame clones and misses some; the assay was immunoSEQ multiplex PCR. The sample holds 340,000 or so clones, over 85% seen once. Sample time point: blood from clinic visit 5 months post-surgery; TSC patient then seizure free. Sequencing was limited to surgery cases with top T cell transcript signatures in brain tissue. This clone was observed once. Its antigen remains unknown. A junction boundary mismatches the germline segment, possibly from a read error. This CDR3 is built from 14 residues. The germline gives CDR1 MNHNS, CDR2 SASEGT. The origin of this receptor is a boy under two years old with tuberous sclerosis and intractable seizures. V and J are TRBV6-1 and TRBJ1-1; D is uncertain. Sequencing was performed on peripheral blood, taken approximately 5 months after surgery. The CDR3 protein is CASREGPLNTEAFF. CDR3 coding DNA: TGTGCCAGCAGGGAAGGGCCCTTGAACACTGAAGCTTTCTTT.